This TCR beta chain was found in a study of blood T cell repertoires in COVID-19. In the study overall: The samples span acute and convalescent COVID-19 from the United States, Italy and Spain. T cells, B-cell-depleted T cells, or PBMCs provided the cDNA or gDNA that served as material.

With 1 base removed from V and 6 bases from J, the gap between germline ends came to 9 bases. This CDR3 contains 13 residues. The germline V gene has CDR1 MNHNS and CDR2 SASEGT. In the original processing: Amplified reference gene primers provided the basis for estimating nucleated cell counts. Sequencing was performed with immunoSEQ multiplex PCR; in TCRdb, only in-frame clones are kept and a portion is missing. That table supplies the V and J calls and clone size; D and trimming were determined from the DNA. The repertoire includes around 330,000 clones, about nine tenths of them detected once, and roughly 5.3% sits in the top ten. Cohort 3 donors were reported recovered after two negative PCRs, clearance, or symptom resolution.

Sequenced sample: PBMCs or T cells enriched from blood (not recorded which). The clonotype originates from a man between 60 and 75 years old who had recovered from COVID-19. The rearrangement links TRBV6-1 to TRBJ1-2; D remains ambiguous. This CDR3 is CASSEDGVDGYTF. The DNA for the CDR3 is TGTGCCAGCAGTGAAGACGGTGTGGATGGCTACACCTTC.